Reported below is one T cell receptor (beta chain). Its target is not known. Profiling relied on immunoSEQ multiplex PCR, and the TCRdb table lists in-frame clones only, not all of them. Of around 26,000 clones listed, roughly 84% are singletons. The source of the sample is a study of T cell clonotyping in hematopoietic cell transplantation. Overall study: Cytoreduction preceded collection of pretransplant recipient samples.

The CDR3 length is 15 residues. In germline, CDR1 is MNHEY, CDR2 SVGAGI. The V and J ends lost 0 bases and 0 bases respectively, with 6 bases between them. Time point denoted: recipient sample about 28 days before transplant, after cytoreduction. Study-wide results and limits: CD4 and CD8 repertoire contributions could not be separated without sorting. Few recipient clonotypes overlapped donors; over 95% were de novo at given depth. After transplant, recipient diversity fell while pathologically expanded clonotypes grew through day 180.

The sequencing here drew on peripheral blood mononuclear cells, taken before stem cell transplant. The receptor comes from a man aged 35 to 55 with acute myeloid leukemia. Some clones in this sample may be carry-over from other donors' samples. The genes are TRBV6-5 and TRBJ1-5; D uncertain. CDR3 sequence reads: CASSYSGFSNQPQHF. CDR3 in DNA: TGTGCCAGCAGTTACTCCGGATTTAGCAATCAGCCCCAGCATTTT.